This T cell receptor beta chain was identified during a study of blood T cell repertoires in COVID-19. Only one count was recorded for this clone. The repertoire was sequenced with immunoSEQ multiplex PCR; TCRdb's copy has only in-frame clones and lacks some. The profile shows some 140,000 clones, approximately 88% of them singletons. Germline-derived CDR1 and CDR2 are MNHEY and SVGAGI. V lost 4 bases to trimming and J lost 2 bases; unmatched junction nucleotides: 0. The CDR3 extends over 14 amino acids. The origin of this receptor is a man aged 35 to 55 with acute COVID-19. Sequences were obtained from PBMCs or T cells enriched from blood (not recorded which). V and J are TRBV6-5 and TRBJ1-5, with 9 bases aligning to TRBD1. CDR3 in amino acids: CASSWTGGNQPQHF. The CDR3 coding sequence is TGTGCCAGCAGTTGGACAGGGGGCAATCAGCCCCAGCATTTT.